One sample yielded the 26 T cell receptor beta chains listed below, sequenced in a study of OX40 agonist ivuxolimab in advanced cancers. Generated by immunoSEQ multiplex PCR, the TCRdb table keeps only in-frame clones and is missing some. The sample lists fewer than 30,000 clones, about 76% occurring once. Source: CD4+ or CD8+ T cells sorted from blood, taken in a trial of the OX40 agonist ivuxolimab. The receptors come from an adult with an advanced solid tumor such as melanoma, head and neck, liver or kidney cancer.

The rearrangement uses TRBV5-8 and TRBJ2-1, with D possibly called TRBD1 or TRBD2 (5 bases each). V was cut by 0 bases and J by 8 bases, with 15 bases left in between. Looked up from germline, CDR1 is SGHTS and CDR2 is YDEGEE. The CDR3 is made up of 15 amino acids. CDR3 in DNA: TGTGCCAGCAGCTTGGCTCGGCAGGGAGTCGATGAGCAGTTCTTC. This sequence encodes CASSLARQGVDEQFF.

This clone appeared once. The chain joins TRBV4-1 to TRBJ2-1, with D tentatively TRBD1 or TRBD2 (5 bases each). The CDR3 runs to 15 residues. Trimming shortened V by 4 bases and J by 8 bases, and 18 bases separated the two germline ends. Germline CDR1 is MGHRA and CDR2 is YSYEKL. CDR3 amino acids: CASSRYGDLGDEQFF. DNA of the CDR3: TGCGCCAGCAGCCGCTATGGGGACCTAGGCGATGAGCAGTTCTTC.

This clone was detected once. The chain has TRBV19 and TRBJ2-2; perhaps TRBD2 as D (7 bases). From germline, CDR1 is LNHDA and CDR2 SQIVND (reference sequence). V was pared by 0 bases and J by 0 bases, with 14 bases between. This CDR3 is 18 amino acids long. The CDR3: CASSIEPWGGSNTGELFF. DNA for the CDR3: TGTGCCAGTAGTATAGAACCGTGGGGGGGCTCGAACACCGGGGAGCTGTTTTTT.

The gene calls are TRBV19 and TRBJ2-1; TRBD2 aligns across 8 bases. The germline V gene encodes CDR1 LNHDA and CDR2 SQIVND (reference sequence). The junction had 12 bases not matched to a gene; V was cut back by 5 bases and J by 6 bases. This CDR3 comprises 16 residues. The CDR3 protein is CASSWLAGRTLNEQFF. CDR3 DNA sequence: TGTGCCAGTAGTTGGCTAGCGGGCCGCACACTCAATGAGCAGTTCTTC.

This chain uses TRBV30 with TRBJ2-7; 10 nucleotides match TRBD1. The CDR3 consists of 14 residues. V trimming: 3 bases; J trimming: 4 bases; junction bases outside the gene matches: 6. Looked up from germline, CDR1 is GTSNPN and CDR2 is SVGIG (reference sequence). The DNA of the CDR3 is TGTGCCTGGAGATGGGACAGGGGCGAGTACGAGCAGTACTTC. Amino acids: CAWRWDRGEYEQYF.

This rearrangement joins TRBV7-8 to TRBJ2-3, with D possibly TRBD1 on 5 matching bases. From germline, CDR1 is SGHVS and CDR2 FQNEAQ. The CDR3 runs to 15 residues. The V gene lost 1 base and the J gene lost 2 bases, with 10 bases spanning the gap. CDR3 sequence (DNA): TGTGCCAGCAGCTTAGTAGGGGCCTACACAGATACGCAGTATTTT. Translated: CASSLVGAYTDTQYF.

This sequence joins TRBV9 and TRBJ1-4, with D perhaps matching TRBD1 (6 bases). Germline V CDR1 and CDR2: SGDLS, YYNGEE. V dropped 1 base and J dropped 2 bases, with 9 bases sitting between them. The CDR3 consists of 15 residues. The CDR3: CASSVKTGTNEKLFF. The CDR3 coding sequence is TGTGCCAGCAGCGTAAAAACAGGGACTAATGAAAAACTGTTTTTT.

The genes are TRBV9 and TRBJ2-1; no firm D call. CDR1 is SGDLS and CDR2 is YYNGEE in the germline V gene. The CDR3 has 18 amino acids. V dropped 1 base and J dropped 5 bases, with 22 bases sitting between them. As DNA, the CDR3 is TGTGCCAGCAGCGTACCCGAAAGTAAAGATACGGTCCACAATGAGCAGTTCTTC. It encodes CASSVPESKDTVHNEQFF. The full variable domain, rest sourced from reference TRBV9 and TRBJ2-1, is DSGVTQTPKHLITATGQRVTLRCSPRSGDLSVYWYQQSLDQGLQFLIQYYNGEERAKGNILERFSAQQFPDLHSELNLSSLELGDSALYFCASSVPESKDTVHNEQFFGPGTRLTVL.

V gene TRBV29-1 combines with J gene TRBJ2-7; the match to TRBD2 covers 9 bases. Germline-derived CDR1 and CDR2 are SQVTM and ANQGSEA. CDR3 length: 17 residues. With 0 bases clipped from V and 0 bases from J, the junction kept 9 bases outside the gene matches. The CDR3 sequence: CSVEEFSPSGDSYEQYF. CDR3 nucleotide sequence: TGCAGCGTTGAAGAGTTCTCCCCTAGCGGGGACTCCTACGAGCAGTACTTC.

The chain couples TRBV7-9 to TRBJ2-7, with 11 bases matching TRBD1. The CDR3 loop spans 14 amino acids. V lost 4 bases to trimming and J lost 2 bases; unmatched junction nucleotides: 1. Germline-derived CDR1 and CDR2 are SEHNR and FQNEAQ (reference sequence). The CDR3 DNA reads TGTGCCAGCAGCTCGGGACAGGGGGCCTACGAGCAGTACTTC. Translated, it gives CASSSGQGAYEQYF.

The genes are TRBV7-2 and TRBJ2-1; D not resolved. CDR3 length: 14 amino acids. Germline V gives CDR1 SGHTA, CDR2 FQGNSA. V was trimmed by 0 bases and J by 9 bases, leaving 12 bases between them. The CDR3: CASSLAYGYSEQFF. The CDR3 DNA reads as TGTGCCAGCAGCTTAGCGTACGGCTATAGTGAGCAGTTCTTC.

This clone occurred once. The chain combines TRBV14 with TRBJ2-1; 11 nucleotides agree with TRBD2. Looked up from germline, CDR1 is SGHDN and CDR2 is FVKESK. The junction had 5 bases not matched to a gene; V was cut back by 0 bases and J by 7 bases. The CDR3 loop spans 16 amino acids. CDR3: CASSQDVSGGANEQFF. The CDR3 DNA sequence: TGTGCCAGCAGCCAAGATGTTAGCGGGGGGGCAAATGAGCAGTTCTTC.

This clone was observed once. The chain carries TRBV7-3 and TRBJ2-5; D tentatively fits TRBD1 or TRBD2 (6 bases each). Germline V gene data show CDR1 as SGHTA and CDR2 as FQGTGA. V was trimmed by 5 bases and J by 0 bases, leaving 16 bases between them. The CDR3 consists of 16 residues. CDR3: CASSPGGGAYQETQYF. The CDR3, as DNA: TGTGCCAGCAGCCCCGGGGGCGGGGCTTACCAAGAGACCCAGTACTTC.

The chain is built from TRBV20-1 and TRBJ2-4; tentatively, D is TRBD2 (6 bases). In germline, CDR1 is DFQATT, CDR2 SNEGSKA (reference sequence). V lost 6 bases to trimming and J lost 14 bases, with 14 bases between them. The CDR3 consists of 10 residues. In DNA, the CDR3 is TGCAGTGCCAAGTGGGGGGTTGAGTACTTC. Its protein product is CSAKWGVEYF.

The chain combines TRBV4-2 with TRBJ2-7, with TRBD1 as a possible D gene (6 bases). CDR3 length: 14 residues. Germline-derived CDR1 and CDR2 are LGHNA and YNFKEQ. Deletions cut 5 bases from V and 5 bases from J, with 16 bases between. The CDR3: CASSLVAGDNEQYF. The CDR3 nucleotides read TGTGCCAGCAGCTTGGTTGCAGGGGATAACGAGCAGTACTTC.

V and J are TRBV7-6 and TRBJ1-3; D not resolved. V lost 0 bases to trimming and J lost 1 base, with 4 bases between them. This CDR3 is 14 amino acids long. The germline V gene encodes CDR1 SGHVS and CDR2 FNYEAQ. For the CDR3, the DNA is TGTGCCAGCAGCTTAGCAGGGTCTGGAAACACCATATATTTT. Amino acids: CASSLAGSGNTIYF.

V usage is TRBV25-1 and J usage is TRBJ1-3; 7 bases align to TRBD1. Germline-derived CDR1 and CDR2 are MGHDK and SYGVNS. This CDR3 comprises 11 residues. V lost 8 bases and J lost 11; bases outside the gene matches: 6. CDR3 DNA: TGTGCCAGCTCCCAGGGGGTTTCCATATATTTT. Translating it yields CASSQGVSIYF. The whole variable domain, filled in from reference TRBV25-1 and TRBJ1-3, reads EADIYQTPRYLVIGTGKKITLECSQTMGHDKMYWYQQDPGMELHLIHYSYGVNSTEKGDLSSESTVSRIRTEHFPLTLESARPSHTSQYLCASSQGVSIYFGEGSWLTVV.

The chain is built from TRBV25-1 and TRBJ1-2, with D tentatively TRBD1 (6 bases). The germline CDR1 and CDR2 sequences are MGHDK and SYGVNS. The CDR3 has 14 amino acids. Trimming took 2 bases from V and 7 from J, leaving 14 bases between them. The DNA of the CDR3 is TGTGCCAGCAGTGAAGGTTCAGGGGTTATTGGCTACACCTTC. It yields the protein CASSEGSGVIGYTF.

V is TRBV12-2 and J is TRBJ1-4; the table gives TRBD1 as D, unverified against the DNA. TRBV12-2 is listed as a pseudogene. The CDR3 has 15 residues. CDR3 DNA: TGTGCAAGTCGCTTAGCGGGGACAGGGGCCGAAAAACTGTTTTTT. Residues: CASRLAGTGAEKLFF.

DNA for the CDR3: TGCAGCGTTGAGTCGGGCTGGGGCCAGCCCCAGCATTTT. As protein: CSVESGWGQPQHF. The V and J genes are TRBV29-1 and TRBJ1-5; maybe TRBD1 (5 bases). Germline CDR1 SQVTM, CDR2 ANQGSEA. This CDR3 region has 13 residues. V lost 3 bases and J lost 7, with 13 bases in between.

The chain is built from TRBV6-6 and TRBJ1-5, with a tentative D call TRBD1 (5 bases). The CDR3 covers 14 residues. V dropped 6 bases and J dropped 6 bases, with 15 bases sitting between them. Per germline, CDR1 MNHNY and CDR2 SVGAGI (reference sequence). The CDR3 DNA reads as TGTGCCAGCAGGTATCAGGGAAAAGGTCAGCCCCAGCATTTT. It translates to CASRYQGKGQPQHF.

This clone was seen more than once but under ten times. This chain links TRBV28 with TRBJ2-7, with D possibly being TRBD2 (5 bases). There are 13 residues in the CDR3. With 3 bases removed from V and 3 bases from J, the gap between germline ends came to 9 bases. CDR1 is MDHEN, CDR2 SYDVKM, per germline. DNA of the CDR3: TGTGCCAGCAGTTTGGGAGACCTCTACGAGCAGTACTTC. Encoded protein: CASSLGDLYEQYF.

This clone was counted a few times. The chain carries TRBV10-2 and TRBJ2-7, with TRBD2 matching over 11 bases. CDR1 WSHSY and CDR2 SAAADI come from the germline V gene. Losses at the gene ends were 8 bases for V and 3 bases for J; bases not matched to a gene: 9. This CDR3 spans 15 amino acids. The DNA for the CDR3 is TGCGCCAGCGGGGATACTAGCGGGGGTATCTACGAGCAGTACTTC. Translating gives CASGDTSGGIYEQYF.

The chain combines TRBV7-8 with TRBJ2-1; D is perhaps TRBD1 (5 bases). Germline CDR1 and CDR2: SGHVS and FQNEAQ. V lost 1 base to trimming and J lost 12 bases, with 19 bases between them. This CDR3 has 15 amino acids. The CDR3 DNA sequence: TGTGCCAGCAGCTTAGTGTTCCTAGGGGTTGGGCCGCAGTTCTTC. It codes for CASSLVFLGVGPQFF.

The CDR3 protein is CASVGGGNNEQFF. The CDR3 DNA is TGTGCCAGCGTCGGAGGGGGAAACAATGAGCAGTTCTTC. The chain employs TRBV9 and TRBJ2-1; either TRBD1 or TRBD2 may fit D (6 bases each). V dropped 7 bases and J dropped 5 bases, with 13 bases sitting between them. Germline CDR1 and CDR2: SGDLS and YYNGEE. The CDR3 extends over 13 amino acids.

CDR3 amino acids: CASRMGHYEQYF. The CDR3 bases are TGTGCCAGCAGGATGGGGCACTACGAGCAGTACTTC. This sequence joins TRBV7-9 and TRBJ2-7; a weak D match, TRBD1 (5 bases). CDR1 and CDR2 (germline): SEHNR, FQNEAQ (reference sequence). V was trimmed by 6 bases and J by 3 bases, leaving 9 bases between them. This CDR3 comprises 12 residues.